This entry is about one T cell receptor beta chain. Germline CDR1 is LNHDA and CDR2 is SQIVND (reference sequence). The length of the CDR3 is 13 residues. Trimming removed 9 bases from V and 2 bases from J, with 13 bases in between. The source of the sample is a study of shared clonotypes between healthy human individuals. Sequencing used immunoSEQ multiplex PCR; TCRdb keeps in-frame clones, though not all of them. Found here are 2 million to 2.5 million clones, more than 90% of them singletons; the top ten hold 0.13%. The TCR was taken from a man younger than 35 in good health. This chain uses TRBV19 with TRBJ1-1; tentatively, D is TRBD1 (5 bases). Sequencing was done on a sample of naive CD4+ T cells sorted from blood. Subset denoted: CD45RA+ positively selected. Written as DNA, the CDR3 is TGTGCCAGCCTAAAGACAGCTAACACTGAAGCTTTCTTT. Its translation is CASLKTANTEAFF.